This is a list of T cell receptor beta chains from one sample in a study of T cells in localized non-small cell lung cancer. Produced via immunoSEQ multiplex PCR; TCRdb's table is partial and in-frame only. The sample yields tens of thousands of clones, over 70% seen once. The specimen comprised PBMCs, sampled before any cancer treatment. The receptors derive from a man aged 35-75 years with stage II squamous cell lung carcinoma. CDR3s include the opening cysteine and the closing phenylalanine or tryptophan. Each record gives: clone size, D gene, V gene, J gene, CDR3 DNA, CDR3 protein. The D gene is left open where the match is weak. Part of the rows lack a size; the others show once, few, many or a class for expanded clones.

>once|.|TRBV4-1|TRBJ2-7
TGCGCCAGCAGCCAAGAACCGAGCTCCTACGAGCAGTACTTC
CASSQEPSSYEQYF
>.|.|TRBV21-1|TRBJ2-3
TGTGCCAGCAGCCCAGATACGCAGTATTTT
CASSPDTQYF
>.|.|TRBV18|TRBJ2-1
TGTGCCAGCTCACCACTTGGCTCCGACAATGAGCAGTTCTTC
CASSPLGSDNEQFF
>.|.|TRBV7-9|TRBJ2-7
TGTGCCAGCAGCTTGCTAAGGGACGCGGACGAGCAGTACTTC
CASSLLRDADEQYF
>.|.|TRBV6-6|TRBJ2-3
TGTGCCAGCAGTTACCGCAGGGGCATCACAGATACGCAGTATTTT
CASSYRRGITDTQYF
>.|.|TRBV2|TRBJ1-4
TGTGCCAGCATAACAAGAAGGGGGAATGAAAAACTGTTTTTT
CASITRRGNEKLFF
>.|.|TRBV7-2|TRBJ2-5
TGTGCCAGCAGCCCAGACGCCCCAGGGACCCAGTACTTC
CASSPDAPGTQYF
>.|TRBD1|TRBV7-8|TRBJ2-7
TGTGCCAGCGACCCAAAGACAGGGGGTTACGAGCAGTACTTC
CASDPKTGGYEQYF
>.|TRBD1|TRBV5-6|TRBJ2-5
TGTGCCAGCTCGGACAGGGTCCAAGAGACCCAGTACTTC
CASSDRVQETQYF
>few|TRBD1|TRBV6-5|TRBJ1-4
TGTGCCAGCAGTACGACAGGGAAAACTAATGAAAAACTGTTTTTT
CASSTTGKTNEKLFF
>.|.|TRBV18|TRBJ2-5
TGTGCCAGCTCCCGCGAGGTCCAAGAGACCCAGTACTTC
CASSREVQETQYF
>once|.|TRBV7-2|TRBJ1-5
TGTGCCAGCAGCTTGGATAGAAATCAGCCCCAGCATTTT
CASSLDRNQPQHF
>.|.|TRBV7-3|TRBJ2-1
TGTGCCAGCAGCTCGCCTAGCCCCCTGTCGCCGGGGGAGCAGTTCTTC
CASSSPSPLSPGEQFF
>few|TRBD1|TRBV4-2|TRBJ1-2
TGTGCCAGCAGCCAAGATGAACAGGGGGTGGCCTATGGCTACACCTTC
CASSQDEQGVAYGYTF
>.|.|TRBV7-2|TRBJ2-3
TGTGCCAGCAGCTTACGGGCAGGGGAGGCAGATACGCAGTATTTT
CASSLRAGEADTQYF
>few|TRBD1|TRBV10-3|TRBJ2-2
TGTGCCATCAGTGAAGGGACAGGGTTTTTCGACACCGGGGAGCTGTTTTTT
CAISEGTGFFDTGELFF
>.|.|TRBV4-3|TRBJ2-2
TGCGCCAGCAGCCAAGGACAGAACACCGGGGAGCTGTTTTTT
CASSQGQNTGELFF
>.|TRBD1|TRBV2|TRBJ1-5
TGTGCCAGCAGGGCGCTGACAGGGGGCCTTCAGCCCCAGCATTTT
CASRALTGGLQPQHF
>once|TRBD2|TRBV9|TRBJ2-2
TGTGCCAGCAGCCCTCTAGCAGCGGGAGGTCGGACCGGGGAGCTGTTTTTT
CASSPLAAGGRTGELFF
>.|TRBD1|TRBV7-9|TRBJ1-6
TGTGCCAGCAGCGCACAGGGGGCTTATTCACCCCTCCACTTT
CASSAQGAYSPLHF
>few|.|TRBV4-1|TRBJ1-1
TGCGCCAGCAGCCAAGACAGGGATACTGAAGCTTTCTTT
CASSQDRDTEAFF
>.|.|TRBV27|TRBJ1-2
TGTGCCAGCAGTTTAAGTACCCCCAGTTCAGCCTATGGCTACACCTTC
CASSLSTPSSAYGYTF
>once|TRBD1|TRBV18|TRBJ2-1
TGTGCCAGCTATTGGACAGGGGGGGACAATGAGCAGTTCTTC
CASYWTGGDNEQFF
>.|TRBD1|TRBV4-1|TRBJ1-3
TGCGCCAGCAGCCAAGCGACACAGGGGGGTGGAAACACCATATATTTT
CASSQATQGGGNTIYF
>.|.|TRBV5-8|TRBJ2-3
TGTGCCAGCCCCTACATTGGCGGGGCCTTCACAGATACGCAGTATTTT
CASPYIGGAFTDTQYF
>.|TRBD1|TRBV5-1|TRBJ1-1
TGCGCCAGCAGCTTGATCGGTCCCGGGACAGGGTTGGTTACTGAAGCTTTCTTT
CASSLIGPGTGLVTEAFF
>.|TRBD2|TRBV27|TRBJ2-7
TGTGCCAGCAGTTTATCGGGACTAGCTTACTCCTACGAGCAGTACTTC
CASSLSGLAYSYEQYF
>.|.|TRBV19|TRBJ1-1
TGTGCCAGTAGTATATGGGACCTAGCAGAGAACACTGAAGCTTTCTTT
CASSIWDLAENTEAFF
>few|TRBD1|TRBV11-2|TRBJ2-1
TGTGCCAGCTTACCGGGACAGGGGCGAACCTACAATGAGCAGTTCTTC
CASLPGQGRTYNEQFF
>.|.|TRBV7-8|TRBJ1-3
TGTGCCAGCAGATCCTATACTAGGGGGATCTCTGGAAACACCATATATTTT
CASRSYTRGISGNTIYF
>few|.|TRBV18|TRBJ1-3
TGTGCCAGCTCCCAAGGGTCTAACCCTGGAAACACCATATATTTT
CASSQGSNPGNTIYF
>.|.|TRBV28|TRBJ2-3
TGTGCCAGCAGTTTATCTGGGTCAGATACGCAGTATTTT
CASSLSGSDTQYF
>.|.|TRBV28|TRBJ1-2
TGTGCCAGCAGTTTCATGGGTAACGGCTACACCTTC
CASSFMGNGYTF
>.|TRBD2|TRBV7-7|TRBJ2-5
TGTGCTAGCAGCCGAAGGGCGGGAGCGGAAGAGACCCAGTACTTC
CASSRRAGAEETQYF
>once|.|TRBV7-9|TRBJ2-7
TGTGCCAGCAGCTTACGGGACGAGCAGTACTTC
CASSLRDEQYF
>.|.|TRBV19|TRBJ2-1
TGTGCCAGTAGTGTAACCCACCTCAATGAGCAGTTCTTC
CASSVTHLNEQFF
>.|.|TRBV19|TRBJ1-1
TGTGCCAGTAGTGCCCTCTCGGACCTGAACACTGAAGCTTTCTTT
CASSALSDLNTEAFF
>.|.|TRBV5-1|TRBJ2-7
TGCGCCAGCAGCTTAAACAGGGAGGCCTACGAGCAGTACTTC
CASSLNREAYEQYF
>few|.|TRBV29-1|TRBJ2-5
TGCAGCGTTGAAGGGGGGCGGGAGACCCAGTACTTC
CSVEGGRETQYF
>.|TRBD1|TRBV5-4|TRBJ2-7
TGTGCCAGCAGCCCCGACAGGGCGTTCGAGCAGTACTTC
CASSPDRAFEQYF
>once|.|TRBV11-3|TRBJ2-2
TGTGCCAGCAGCTTAGGAATTAGGACCGGGGAGCTGTTTTTT
CASSLGIRTGELFF
>.|.|TRBV20-1|TRBJ2-5
TGCAGTGCCCGGTTTTCAGAGACCCAGTACTTC
CSARFSETQYF
>.|TRBD2|TRBV7-2|TRBJ2-1
TGTGCCAGCAGCTCCCTAGCGGAGGGATACAATGAGCAGTTCTTC
CASSSLAEGYNEQFF
>.|.|TRBV4-3|TRBJ1-3
TGCGCCAGCAGCCAAGTGAGAAGTGGAAACACCATATATTTT
CASSQVRSGNTIYF
>.|TRBD1|TRBV13|TRBJ1-3
TGTGCCAGCAGCCGGACAGGGGGCTCTGGAAACACCATATATTTT
CASSRTGGSGNTIYF
>.|TRBD1|TRBV6-1|TRBJ2-1
TGTGCCAGCAGTGAATTCCAGGGGGCTCTGGAGCAGTTCTTC
CASSEFQGALEQFF
>.|.|TRBV7-7|TRBJ2-7
TGTGCTAGCAGCCCGGACAGTACCTACGAGCAGTACTTC
CASSPDSTYEQYF
>few|TRBD1|TRBV5-1|TRBJ1-4
TGCGCCAGCAGCCAAACAGGGGTCGAAGAAAAACTGTTTTTT
CASSQTGVEEKLFF
>.|.|TRBV19|TRBJ1-4
TGTGCCAGTAGTATGCGGCAGTGGGGTGAAAAACTGTTTTTT
CASSMRQWGEKLFF
>.|.|TRBV18|TRBJ1-2
TGTGCCAGCTCACCTGACGGTCCCTATGGCTACACCTTC
CASSPDGPYGYTF
>.|.|TRBV6-5|TRBJ2-1
TGTGCCAGCCGGGGGTACAATGATATTGAGCAGTTCTTC
CASRGYNDIEQFF
>.|.|TRBV30|TRBJ1-4
TGTGCCTGGACTCAACTAGGAGGGCAGGGGAGGGGAAAACTGTTTTTT
CAWTQLGGQGRGKLFF
>.|TRBD1|TRBV19|TRBJ2-1
TGTGCCAGTAGTATAGATCGTTTGACAGGGATGGGGAATGAGCAGTTCTTC
CASSIDRLTGMGNEQFF
>.|.|TRBV7-3|TRBJ2-3
TGTGCCAGCAGCCTCTTCCCGGGGGCAGGTACAGATACGCAGTATTTT
CASSLFPGAGTDTQYF
>.|TRBD1|TRBV18|TRBJ2-1
TGTGCCAGCTCACCACCTCAGGGGGTATCCTACAATGAGCAGTTCTTC
CASSPPQGVSYNEQFF
>.|TRBD2|TRBV19|TRBJ2-1
TGTGCCAGTAGTATACTACTAGCGGGGGGTAATGAGCAGTTCTTC
CASSILLAGGNEQFF
>.|.|TRBV15|TRBJ1-1
TGTGCCACCAGCAGAGATCTGGGGAACACTGAAGCTTTCTTT
CATSRDLGNTEAFF